Described below is a single T cell receptor (beta chain) sequence and its context. No antigen is known for it. Nothing much larger sits one base from this clone, and base qualities are not available. Preparation of the library involved the immunoSEQ multiplex PCR assay. Here the immuneACCESS table is served through TCRdb, limited to in-frame sequences with V and J called. Missing clones are a known gap in these copies; in checked studies unresolved V genes cover under half, and the rest lacks a known reason. Recorded for this sample are some 80,000 clones; approximately 94% of them occurred a single time. Around 0.41% of the sample is in the top ten clones. From V the trimming removes 6 bases and from J it removes 5 bases, while the gene matches leave 7 bases of the junction unaccounted for. Based on the germline V gene, the CDR1 and CDR2 sequences are MNHEY and SVGAGI. Including cysteine and phenylalanine, the CDR3 has 15 amino acids. CDR3 DNA only is kept here, 45 bases in frame from base 1.

This specimen comes from a study of technical replicates of blood from a few donors (dated by TCRdb to 2016 to 2017). The chain was built from TRBV6-5 and TRBJ2-2; 9 central nucleotides agree with TRBD1. Sequencing input: T cells isolated from PBMCs. This TCR derives from a human donor in good health. The CDR3 protein: CASSRGQGWTGELFF. The sequenced DNA: TGTGCCAGCAGCCGAGGACAGGGGTGGACCGGGGAGCTGTTTTTT.